This T cell receptor beta chain was observed in a study of cytomegalovirus exposure and HLA in healthy donors. 13 Jbeta primers and 60 Vbeta primers were used for the PCR. Only in-frame clones appear in the TCRdb table, and some are missing; sequencing was by immunoSEQ multiplex PCR. The sample contains about 67,000 clones, over 75% of which appear only once. The CDR3 runs 15 residues. Looked up from germline, CDR1 is LGHNA and CDR2 is YNFKEQ. V was trimmed by 0 bases and J by 0 bases, leaving 5 bases between them. Healthy bone marrow donors supplied every sample. This TCR came from a woman aged 25 to 45 in good health and CMV-seronegative. The chain recombines TRBV4-2 with TRBJ2-2, with D unresolved. The sequencing input was PBMCs. This CDR3 reads CASSQDESNTGELFF. The CDR3 DNA reads TGTGCCAGCAGCCAAGATGAGTCGAACACCGGGGAGCTGTTTTTT.